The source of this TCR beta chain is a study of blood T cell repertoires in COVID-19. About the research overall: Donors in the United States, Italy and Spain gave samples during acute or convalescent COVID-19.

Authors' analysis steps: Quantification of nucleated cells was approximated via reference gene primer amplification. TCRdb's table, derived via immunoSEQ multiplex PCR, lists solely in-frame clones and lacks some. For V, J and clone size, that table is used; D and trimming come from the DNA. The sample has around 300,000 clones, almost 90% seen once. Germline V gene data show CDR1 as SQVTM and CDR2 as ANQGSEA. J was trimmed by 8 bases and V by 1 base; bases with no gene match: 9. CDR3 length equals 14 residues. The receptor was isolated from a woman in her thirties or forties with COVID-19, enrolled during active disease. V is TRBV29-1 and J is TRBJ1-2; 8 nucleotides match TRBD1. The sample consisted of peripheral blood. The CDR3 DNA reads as TGCAGCGTTGAAGCGACAGGGGTGCCGGGAGGCTACACCTTC. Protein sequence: CSVEATGVPGGYTF.